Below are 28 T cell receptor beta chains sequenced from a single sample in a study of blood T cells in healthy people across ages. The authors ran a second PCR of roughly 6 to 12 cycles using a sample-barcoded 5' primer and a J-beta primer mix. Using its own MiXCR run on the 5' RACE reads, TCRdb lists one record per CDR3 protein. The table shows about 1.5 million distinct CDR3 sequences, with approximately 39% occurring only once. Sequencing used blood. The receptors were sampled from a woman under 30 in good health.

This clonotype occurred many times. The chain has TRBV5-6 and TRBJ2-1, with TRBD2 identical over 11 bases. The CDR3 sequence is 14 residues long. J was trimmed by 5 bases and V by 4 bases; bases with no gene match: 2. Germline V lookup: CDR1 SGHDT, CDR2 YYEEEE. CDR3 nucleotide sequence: TGTGCCAGCAGCCGACTAGCGGGGAACAATGAGCAGTTCTTC. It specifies CASSRLAGNNEQFF.

CDR3 sequence: CSASLGGRNQPQHF. CDR3 coding DNA: TGCAGTGCTAGTTTAGGGGGCCGGAATCAGCCCCAGCATTTT. The chain uses TRBV20-1 and TRBJ1-5; 7 bases match TRBD1. The junction had 6 bases not matched to a gene; V was cut back by 3 bases and J by 4 bases. This CDR3 spans 14 amino acids. CDR1 is DFQATT and CDR2 is SNEGSKA in the germline V gene (reference sequence).

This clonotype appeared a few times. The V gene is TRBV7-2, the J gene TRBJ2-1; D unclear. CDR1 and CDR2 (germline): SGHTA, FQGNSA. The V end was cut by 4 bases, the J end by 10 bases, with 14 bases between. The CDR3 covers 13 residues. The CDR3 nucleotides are TGTGCCAGCAGCTCAGGTCAGCGTGGAGAGCAGTTCTTC. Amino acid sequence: CASSSGQRGEQFF.

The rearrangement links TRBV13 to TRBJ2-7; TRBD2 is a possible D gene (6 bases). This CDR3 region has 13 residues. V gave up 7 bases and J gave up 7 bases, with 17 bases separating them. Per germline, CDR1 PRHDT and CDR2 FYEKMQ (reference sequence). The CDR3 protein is CASTLGGRGEQYF. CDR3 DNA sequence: TGTGCCAGCACCCTCGGGGGTCGAGGGGAGCAGTACTTC.

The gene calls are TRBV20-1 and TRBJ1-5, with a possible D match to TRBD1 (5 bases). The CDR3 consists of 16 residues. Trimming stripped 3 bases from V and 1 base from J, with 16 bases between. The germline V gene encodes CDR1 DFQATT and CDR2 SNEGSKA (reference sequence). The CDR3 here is CSARSDSRKSNQPQHF. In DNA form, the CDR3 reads TGCAGTGCTAGGTCAGACAGCCGCAAGAGCAATCAGCCCCAGCATTTT.

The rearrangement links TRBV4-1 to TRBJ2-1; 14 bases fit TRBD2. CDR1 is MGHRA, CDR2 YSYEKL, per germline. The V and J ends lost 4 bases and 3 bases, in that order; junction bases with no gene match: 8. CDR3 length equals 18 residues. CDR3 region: CASSRLAGLAGVYNEQFF. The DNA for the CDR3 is TGCGCCAGCAGCCGGTTAGCGGGACTAGCGGGGGTCTACAATGAGCAGTTCTTC.

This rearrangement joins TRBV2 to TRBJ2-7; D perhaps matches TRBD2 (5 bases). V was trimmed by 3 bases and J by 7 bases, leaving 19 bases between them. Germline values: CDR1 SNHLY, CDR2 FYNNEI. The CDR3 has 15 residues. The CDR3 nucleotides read TGTGCCAGCAGTGAGCGGGTTAATCTCTACAATGAGCAGTACTTC. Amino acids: CASSERVNLYNEQYF. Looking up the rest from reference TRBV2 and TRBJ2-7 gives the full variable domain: EPEVTQTPSHQVTQMGQEVILRCVPISNHLYFYWYRQILGQKVEFLVSFYNNEISEKSEIFDDQFSVERPDGSNFTLKIRSTKLEDSAMYFCASSERVNLYNEQYFGPGTRLTVT.

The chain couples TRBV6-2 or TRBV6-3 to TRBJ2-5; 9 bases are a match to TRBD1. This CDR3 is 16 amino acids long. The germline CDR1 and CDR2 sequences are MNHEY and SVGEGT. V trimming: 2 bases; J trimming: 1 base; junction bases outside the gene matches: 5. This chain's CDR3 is CASSYEQGALQETQYF. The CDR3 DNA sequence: TGTGCCAGCAGTTACGAACAGGGGGCCCTCCAAGAGACCCAGTACTTC.

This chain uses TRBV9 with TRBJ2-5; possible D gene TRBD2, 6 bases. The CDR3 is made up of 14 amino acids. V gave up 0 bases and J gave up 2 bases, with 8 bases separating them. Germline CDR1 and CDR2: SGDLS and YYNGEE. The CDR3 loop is CASSVEGLQETQYF. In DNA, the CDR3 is TGTGCCAGCAGCGTAGAGGGACTGCAAGAGACCCAGTACTTC.

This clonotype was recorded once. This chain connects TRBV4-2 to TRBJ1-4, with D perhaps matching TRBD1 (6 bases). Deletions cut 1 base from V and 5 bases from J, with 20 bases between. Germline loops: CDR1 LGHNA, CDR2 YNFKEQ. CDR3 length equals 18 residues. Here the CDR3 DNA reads TGTGCCAGCAGCCAAGGATTCGGGACCCAGGGGCCCAATGAAAAACTGTTTTTT. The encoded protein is CASSQGFGTQGPNEKLFF.

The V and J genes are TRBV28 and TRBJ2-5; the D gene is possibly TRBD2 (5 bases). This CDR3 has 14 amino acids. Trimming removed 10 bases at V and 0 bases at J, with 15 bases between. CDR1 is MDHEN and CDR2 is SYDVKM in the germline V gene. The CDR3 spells CATHSRGYQETQYF. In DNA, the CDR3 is TGTGCCACCCACTCCCGCGGGTACCAAGAGACCCAGTACTTC.

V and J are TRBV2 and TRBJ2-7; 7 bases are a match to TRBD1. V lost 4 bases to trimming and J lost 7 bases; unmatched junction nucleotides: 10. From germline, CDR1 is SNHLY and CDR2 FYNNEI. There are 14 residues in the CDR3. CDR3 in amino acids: CASSGGQSRLEQYF. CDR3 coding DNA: TGTGCCAGCAGTGGGGGACAGTCCCGCCTGGAGCAGTACTTC.

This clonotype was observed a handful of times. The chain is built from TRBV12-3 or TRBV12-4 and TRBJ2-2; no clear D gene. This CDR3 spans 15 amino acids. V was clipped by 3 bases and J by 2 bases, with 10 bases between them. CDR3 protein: CASSFIHLNTGELFF. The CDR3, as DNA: TGTGCCAGCAGTTTTATCCATCTAAACACCGGGGAGCTGTTTTTT.

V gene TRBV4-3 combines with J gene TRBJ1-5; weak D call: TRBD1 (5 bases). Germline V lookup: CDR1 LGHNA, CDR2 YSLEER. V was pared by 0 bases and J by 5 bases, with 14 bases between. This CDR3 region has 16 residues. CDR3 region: CASSQEAQRGDQPQHF. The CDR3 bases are TGCGCCAGCAGCCAAGAAGCTCAGCGAGGGGATCAGCCCCAGCATTTT.

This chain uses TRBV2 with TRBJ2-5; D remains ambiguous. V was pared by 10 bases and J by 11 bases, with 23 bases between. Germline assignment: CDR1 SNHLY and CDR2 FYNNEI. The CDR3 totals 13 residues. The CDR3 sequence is CATAVGFYNEQYF. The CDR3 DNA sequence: TGTGCCACCGCCGTGGGCTTCTACAATGAGCAGTACTTC.

The CDR3 nucleotides read TGTGCCAGCAGCGGAACCGGGACACCCGCCGGAAAACTGTTTTTT. The encoded protein is CASSGTGTPAGKLFF. The rearrangement uses TRBV25-1 and TRBJ1-4; weak D call: TRBD1 (6 bases). V lost 6 bases and J 10 bases, leaving 21 bases between the germline ends. Looked up from germline, CDR1 is MGHDK and CDR2 is SYGVNS. This CDR3 region has 15 residues.

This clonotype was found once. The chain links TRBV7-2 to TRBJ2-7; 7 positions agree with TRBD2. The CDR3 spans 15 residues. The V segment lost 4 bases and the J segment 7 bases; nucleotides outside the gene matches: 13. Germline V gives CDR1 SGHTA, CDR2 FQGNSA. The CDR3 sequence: CASSSRTSFSTEQYF. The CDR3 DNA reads TGTGCCAGCAGCTCCCGGACTAGTTTCTCTACTGAGCAGTACTTC. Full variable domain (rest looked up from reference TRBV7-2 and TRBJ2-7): GAGVSQSPSNKVTEKGKDVELRCDPISGHTALYWYRQSLGQGLEFLIYFQGNSAPDKSGLPSDRFSAERTGGSVSTLTIQRTQQEDSAVYLCASSSRTSFSTEQYFGPGTRLTVT.

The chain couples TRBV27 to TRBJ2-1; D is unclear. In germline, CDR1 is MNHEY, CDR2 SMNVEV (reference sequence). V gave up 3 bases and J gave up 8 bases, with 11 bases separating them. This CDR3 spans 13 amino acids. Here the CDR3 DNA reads TGTGCCAGCAGTTTCCTAGTAACTGATGAGCAGTTCTTC. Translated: CASSFLVTDEQFF.

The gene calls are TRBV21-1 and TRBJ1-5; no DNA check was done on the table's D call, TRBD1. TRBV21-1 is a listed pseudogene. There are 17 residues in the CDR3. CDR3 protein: CASSNPLAGYSNQPQHF. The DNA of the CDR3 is TGTGCCAGCAGCAATCCCCTGGCAGGGTATAGCAATCAGCCCCAGCATTTT.

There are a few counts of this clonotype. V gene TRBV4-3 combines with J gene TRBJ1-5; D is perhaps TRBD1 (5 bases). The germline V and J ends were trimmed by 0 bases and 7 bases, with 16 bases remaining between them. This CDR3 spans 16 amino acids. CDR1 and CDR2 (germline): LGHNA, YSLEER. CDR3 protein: CASSQDLKQAGQPQHF. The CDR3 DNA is TGCGCCAGCAGCCAAGATTTGAAACAGGCGGGGCAGCCCCAGCATTTT.

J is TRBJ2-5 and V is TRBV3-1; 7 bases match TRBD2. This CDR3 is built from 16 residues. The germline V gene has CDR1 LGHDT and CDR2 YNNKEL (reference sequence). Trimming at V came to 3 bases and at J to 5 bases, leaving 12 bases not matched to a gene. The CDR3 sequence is CASSQTNRDYDETQYF. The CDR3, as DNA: TGTGCCAGCAGCCAGACTAATCGGGACTACGACGAGACCCAGTACTTC.

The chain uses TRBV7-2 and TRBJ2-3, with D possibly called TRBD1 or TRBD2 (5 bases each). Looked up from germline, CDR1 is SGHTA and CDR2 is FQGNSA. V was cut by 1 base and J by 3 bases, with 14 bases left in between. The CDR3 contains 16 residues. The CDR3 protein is CASSLDGWGGTDTQYF. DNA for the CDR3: TGTGCCAGCAGCTTAGATGGCTGGGGCGGGACAGATACGCAGTATTTT.

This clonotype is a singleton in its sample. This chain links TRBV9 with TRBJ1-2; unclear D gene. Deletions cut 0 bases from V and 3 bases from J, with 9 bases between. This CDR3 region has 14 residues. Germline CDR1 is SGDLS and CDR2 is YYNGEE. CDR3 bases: TGTGCCAGCAGCGTAGATGTCGGTGACTATGGCTACACCTTC. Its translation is CASSVDVGDYGYTF. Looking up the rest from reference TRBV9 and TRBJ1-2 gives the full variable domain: DSGVTQTPKHLITATGQRVTLRCSPRSGDLSVYWYQQSLDQGLQFLIQYYNGEERAKGNILERFSAQQFPDLHSELNLSSLELGDSALYFCASSVDVGDYGYTFGSGTRLTVV.

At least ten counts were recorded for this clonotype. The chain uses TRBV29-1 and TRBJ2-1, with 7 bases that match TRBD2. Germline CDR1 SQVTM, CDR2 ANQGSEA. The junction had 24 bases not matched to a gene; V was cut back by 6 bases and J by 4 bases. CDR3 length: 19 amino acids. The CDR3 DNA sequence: TGCAGCGTGGCCTGGTATGAGCTAGCGGAGCAACCAGGATACAATGAGCAGTTCTTC. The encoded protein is CSVAWYELAEQPGYNEQFF.

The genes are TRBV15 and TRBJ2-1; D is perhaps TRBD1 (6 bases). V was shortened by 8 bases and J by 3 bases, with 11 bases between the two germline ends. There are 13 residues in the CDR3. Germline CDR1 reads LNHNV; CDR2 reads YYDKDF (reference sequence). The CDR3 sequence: CATGLGGYNEQFF. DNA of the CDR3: TGTGCCACCGGCCTAGGGGGCTACAATGAGCAGTTCTTC.

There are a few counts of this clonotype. The CDR3 nucleotides are TGTGCCAGCAGTCGAGGCGGGATGAACACTGAAGCTTTCTTT. It codes for CASSRGGMNTEAFF. The V call is TRBV6-6, the J call TRBJ1-1, with D uncertain. Trimming removed 5 bases at V and 0 bases at J, with 10 bases between. The CDR3 consists of 14 residues. Germline V lookup: CDR1 MNHNY, CDR2 SVGAGI (reference sequence).

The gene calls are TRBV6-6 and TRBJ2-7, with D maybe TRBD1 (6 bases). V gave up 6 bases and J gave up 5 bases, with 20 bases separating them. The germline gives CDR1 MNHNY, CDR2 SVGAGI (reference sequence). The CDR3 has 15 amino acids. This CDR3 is CASRENQGPSHEQYF. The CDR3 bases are TGTGCCAGCAGGGAGAACCAGGGGCCTTCGCACGAGCAGTACTTC.

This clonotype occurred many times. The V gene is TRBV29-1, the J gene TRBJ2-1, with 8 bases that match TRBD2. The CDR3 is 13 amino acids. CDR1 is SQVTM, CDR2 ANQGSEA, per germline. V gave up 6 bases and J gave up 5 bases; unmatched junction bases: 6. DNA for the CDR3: TGCAGCGTGGGGATAGCGGGGAACAATGAGCAGTTCTTC. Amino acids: CSVGIAGNNEQFF.